Reported below is one TCR beta chain. Its target is unknown. This entry belongs to a study of CD8+ T cells in alopecia areata. For the study at large: Treatment ran 6 to 18 months, with 6 months of follow-up afterward. Study-level findings and limits: Lesional scalp displayed greater clonality than normal scalp, most notably in alopecia totalis/universalis. Numerous expanded lesional clones remained in scalp and blood during tofacitinib.

Treatment indicated: oral pan-JAK inhibitor, 5-10 mg twice daily. Extraction of RNA preceded its reverse transcription into cDNA, which served as the sequencing template. Method: immunoSEQ multiplex PCR; TCRdb's copy keeps in-frame clones and lacks some. This sample has approximately 120,000 clones, with around 63% found just once. Germline CDR1 and CDR2: LNHDA and SQIVND (reference sequence). The CDR3 is 13 amino acids. The V and J ends lost 9 bases and 6 bases, in that order; junction bases with no gene match: 9. The genes are TRBV19 and TRBJ2-7; 9 bases are a match to TRBD2. This receptor was taken from a human donor with alopecia areata. Material: CD4+ T cells sorted from blood, obtained at week 4, from a patient treated with tofacitinib. DNA of the CDR3: TGTGCCAGCTCGGGACTAGCTGTGAGCGAGCAGTACTTC. Amino acid sequence: CASSGLAVSEQYF.